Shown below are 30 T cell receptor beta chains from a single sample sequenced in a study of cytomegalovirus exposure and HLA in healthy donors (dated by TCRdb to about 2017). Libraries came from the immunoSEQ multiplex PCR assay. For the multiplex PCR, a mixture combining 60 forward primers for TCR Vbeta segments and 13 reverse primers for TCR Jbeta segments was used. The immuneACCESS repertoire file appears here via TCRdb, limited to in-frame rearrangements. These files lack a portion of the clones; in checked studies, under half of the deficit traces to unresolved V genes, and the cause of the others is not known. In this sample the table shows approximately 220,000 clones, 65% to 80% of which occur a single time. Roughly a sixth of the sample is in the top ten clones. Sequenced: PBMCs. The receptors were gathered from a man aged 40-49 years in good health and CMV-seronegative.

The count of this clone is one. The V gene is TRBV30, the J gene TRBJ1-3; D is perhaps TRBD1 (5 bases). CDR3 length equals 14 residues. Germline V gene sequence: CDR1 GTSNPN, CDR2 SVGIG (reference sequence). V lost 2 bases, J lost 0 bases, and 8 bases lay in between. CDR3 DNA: TGTGCCTGGAGTCGGACAAACTCTGGAAACACCATATATTTT. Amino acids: CAWSRTNSGNTIYF.

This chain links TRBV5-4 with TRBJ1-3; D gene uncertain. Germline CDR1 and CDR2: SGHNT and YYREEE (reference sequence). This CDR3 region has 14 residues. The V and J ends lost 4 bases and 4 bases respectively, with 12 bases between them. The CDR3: CASSPRGGGNTIYF. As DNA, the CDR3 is TGTGCCAGCAGCCCCCGGGGAGGGGGAAACACCATATATTTT. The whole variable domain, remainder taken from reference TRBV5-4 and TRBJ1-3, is ETGVTQSPTHLIKTRGQQVTLRCSSQSGHNTVSWYQQALGQGPQFIFQYYREEENGRGNFPPRFSGLQFPNYSSELNVNALELDDSALYLCASSPRGGGNTIYFGEGSWLTVV.

Written as DNA, the CDR3 is TGTGCCACCGCCCGGCAGTACTATAGCAATCAGCCCCAGCATTTT. It codes for CATARQYYSNQPQHF. The chain combines TRBV6-5 with TRBJ1-5; D not certain. V lost 10 bases, J lost 0 bases, and 16 bases lay in between. The CDR3 contains 15 residues. In germline, CDR1 is MNHEY, CDR2 SVGAGI.

The CDR3 sequence is CAIRGLNTGELFF. Here the CDR3 DNA reads TGTGCCATCAGGGGCCTGAACACCGGGGAGCTGTTTTTT. The chain recombines TRBV10-3 with TRBJ2-2, with D unclear. The CDR3 is 13 residues long. V was trimmed by 6 bases and J by 1 base, leaving 6 bases between them. The germline V gene has CDR1 ENHRY and CDR2 SYGVKD.

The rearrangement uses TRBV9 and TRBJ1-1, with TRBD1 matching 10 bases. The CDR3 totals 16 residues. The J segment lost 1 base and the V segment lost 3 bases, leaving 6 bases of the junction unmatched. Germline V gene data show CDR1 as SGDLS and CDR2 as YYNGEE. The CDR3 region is CASSGAWDRGNTEAFF. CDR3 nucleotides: TGTGCCAGCAGCGGAGCGTGGGACAGGGGGAACACTGAAGCTTTCTTT.

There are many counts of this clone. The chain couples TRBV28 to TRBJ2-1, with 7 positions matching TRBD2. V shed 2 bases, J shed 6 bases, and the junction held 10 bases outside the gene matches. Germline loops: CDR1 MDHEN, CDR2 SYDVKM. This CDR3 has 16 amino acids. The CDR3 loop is CASSLSRGSGVNEQFF. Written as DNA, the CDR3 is TGTGCCAGCAGTTTAAGTAGGGGCAGCGGGGTCAATGAGCAGTTCTTC.

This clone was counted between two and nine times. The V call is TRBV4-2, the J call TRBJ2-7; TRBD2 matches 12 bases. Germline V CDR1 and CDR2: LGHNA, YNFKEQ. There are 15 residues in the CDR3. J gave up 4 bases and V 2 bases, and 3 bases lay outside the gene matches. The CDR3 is CASSQLAGGKYEQYF. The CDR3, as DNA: TGTGCCAGCAGCCAACTAGCGGGGGGGAAATACGAGCAGTACTTC.

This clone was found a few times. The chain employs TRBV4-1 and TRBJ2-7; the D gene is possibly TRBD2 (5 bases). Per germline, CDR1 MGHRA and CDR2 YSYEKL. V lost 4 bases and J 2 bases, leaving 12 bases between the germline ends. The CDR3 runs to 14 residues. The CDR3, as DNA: TGCGCCAGCAGCCTCCCCGGGGTCCCCTACGAGCAGTACTTC. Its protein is CASSLPGVPYEQYF.

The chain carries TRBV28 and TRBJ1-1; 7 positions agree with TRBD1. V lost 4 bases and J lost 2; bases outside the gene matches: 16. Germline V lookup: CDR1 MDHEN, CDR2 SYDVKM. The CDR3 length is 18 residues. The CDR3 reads CASSSPLSSRGPNTEAFF. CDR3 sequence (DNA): TGTGCCAGCAGTTCCCCCCTAAGCTCAAGGGGGCCAAACACTGAAGCTTTCTTT.

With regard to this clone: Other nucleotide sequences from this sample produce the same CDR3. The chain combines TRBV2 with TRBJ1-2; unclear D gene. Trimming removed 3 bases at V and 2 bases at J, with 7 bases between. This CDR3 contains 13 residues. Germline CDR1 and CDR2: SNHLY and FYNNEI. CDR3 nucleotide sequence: TGTGCCAGCAGTGAGGCGGGGAACTATGGCTACACCTTC. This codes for CASSEAGNYGYTF.

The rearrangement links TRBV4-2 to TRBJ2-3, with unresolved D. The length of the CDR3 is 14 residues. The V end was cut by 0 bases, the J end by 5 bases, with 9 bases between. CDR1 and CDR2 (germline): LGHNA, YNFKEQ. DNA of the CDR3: TGTGCCAGCAGCCAAGAGAGCGAGAGAGATACGCAGTATTTT. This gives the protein CASSQESERDTQYF.

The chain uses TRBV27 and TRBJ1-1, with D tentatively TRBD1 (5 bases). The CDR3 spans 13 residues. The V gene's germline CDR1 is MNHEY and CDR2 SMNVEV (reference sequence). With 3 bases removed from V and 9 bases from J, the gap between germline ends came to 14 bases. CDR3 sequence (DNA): TGTGCCAGCAGTTTTGTAGGGGCAGAGAAAGCTTTCTTT. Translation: CASSFVGAEKAFF.

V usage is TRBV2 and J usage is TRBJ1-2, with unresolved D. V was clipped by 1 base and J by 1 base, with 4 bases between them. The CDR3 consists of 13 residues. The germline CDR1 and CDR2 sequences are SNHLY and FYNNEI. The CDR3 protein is CASSEVSNYGYTF. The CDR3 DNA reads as TGTGCCAGCAGTGAAGTCAGTAACTATGGCTACACCTTC. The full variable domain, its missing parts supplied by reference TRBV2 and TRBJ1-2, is EPEVTQTPSHQVTQMGQEVILRCVPISNHLYFYWYRQILGQKVEFLVSFYNNEISEKSEIFDDQFSVERPDGSNFTLKIRSTKLEDSAMYFCASSEVSNYGYTFGSGTRLTVV.

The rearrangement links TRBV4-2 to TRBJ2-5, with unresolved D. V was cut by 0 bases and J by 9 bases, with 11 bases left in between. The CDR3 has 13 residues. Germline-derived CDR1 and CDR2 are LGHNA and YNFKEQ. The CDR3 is CASSQDPSFPQYF. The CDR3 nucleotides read TGTGCCAGCAGCCAAGATCCAAGCTTTCCCCAGTACTTC.

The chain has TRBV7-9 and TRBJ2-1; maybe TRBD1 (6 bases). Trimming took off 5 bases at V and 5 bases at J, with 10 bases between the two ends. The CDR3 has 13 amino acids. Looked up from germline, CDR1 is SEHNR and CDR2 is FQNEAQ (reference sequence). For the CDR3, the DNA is TGTGCCAGCAGCATAACAGGGAACAATGAGCAGTTCTTC. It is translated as CASSITGNNEQFF. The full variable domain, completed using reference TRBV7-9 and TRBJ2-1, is DTGVSQNPRHKITKRGQNVTFRCDPISEHNRLYWYRQTLGQGPEFLTYFQNEAQLEKSRLLSDRFSAERPKGSFSTLEIQRTEQGDSAMYLCASSITGNNEQFFGPGTRLTVL.

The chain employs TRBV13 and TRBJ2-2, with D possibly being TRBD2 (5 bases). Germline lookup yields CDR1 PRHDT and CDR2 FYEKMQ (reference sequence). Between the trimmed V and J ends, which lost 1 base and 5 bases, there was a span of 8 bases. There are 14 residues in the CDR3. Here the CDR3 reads CASSLEGGTGELFF. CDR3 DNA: TGTGCCAGCAGCTTAGAAGGCGGGACCGGGGAGCTGTTTTTT.

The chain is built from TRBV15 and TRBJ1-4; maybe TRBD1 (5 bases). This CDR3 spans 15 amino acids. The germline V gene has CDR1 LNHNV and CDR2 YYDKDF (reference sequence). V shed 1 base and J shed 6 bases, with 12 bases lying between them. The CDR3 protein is CATSRGGVEDEKLFF. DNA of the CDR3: TGTGCCACCAGCAGAGGGGGGGTCGAGGATGAAAAACTGTTTTTT.

The CDR3 DNA sequence: TGTGCCGCGTTAGACAGGGGAGAGACTGAAGCTTTCTTT. It encodes CAALDRGETEAFF. The gene calls are TRBV19 and TRBJ1-1; TRBD1 aligns across 8 bases. This CDR3 is built from 13 residues. The ends lost 11 bases at V and 5 bases at J; junction bases unmatched: 10. Germline lookup yields CDR1 LNHDA and CDR2 SQIVND (reference sequence).

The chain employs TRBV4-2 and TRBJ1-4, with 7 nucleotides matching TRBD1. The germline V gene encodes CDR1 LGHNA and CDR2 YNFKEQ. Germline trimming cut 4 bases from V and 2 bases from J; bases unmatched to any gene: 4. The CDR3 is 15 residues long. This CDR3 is CASSPSQGTNEKLFF. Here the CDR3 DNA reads TGTGCCAGCAGCCCCTCACAGGGGACTAATGAAAAACTGTTTTTT.

The CDR3, as DNA: TGTGCCAGGAGAAAAACGCGGGGGCGCTACGAGCAGTACTTC. Translating it yields CARRKTRGRYEQYF. V gene TRBV21-1 combines with J gene TRBJ2-7; the listed D gene, TRBD2, was not tested against the DNA. TRBV21-1 is recorded as a pseudogene. This CDR3 comprises 14 residues.

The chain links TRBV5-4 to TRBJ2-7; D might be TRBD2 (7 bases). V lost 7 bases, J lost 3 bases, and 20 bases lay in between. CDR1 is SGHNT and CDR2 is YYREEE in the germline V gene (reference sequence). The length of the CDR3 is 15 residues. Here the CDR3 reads CASSIGGRALYEQYF. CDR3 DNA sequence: TGTGCCAGCTCCATAGGGGGGAGGGCCCTCTACGAGCAGTACTTC.

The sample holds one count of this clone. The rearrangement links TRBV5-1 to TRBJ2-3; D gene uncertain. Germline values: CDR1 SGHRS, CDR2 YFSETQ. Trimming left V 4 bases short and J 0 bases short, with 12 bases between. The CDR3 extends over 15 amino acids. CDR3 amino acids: CASSTLVSSTDTQYF. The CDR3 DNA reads TGCGCCAGCAGCACCCTAGTCTCTAGCACAGATACGCAGTATTTT.

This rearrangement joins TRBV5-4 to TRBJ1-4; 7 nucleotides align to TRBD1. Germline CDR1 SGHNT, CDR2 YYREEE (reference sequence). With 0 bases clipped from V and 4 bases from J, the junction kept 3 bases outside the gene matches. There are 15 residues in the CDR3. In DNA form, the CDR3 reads TGTGCCAGCAGCTTGGGGACAGGACTTAATGAAAAACTGTTTTTT. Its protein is CASSLGTGLNEKLFF.

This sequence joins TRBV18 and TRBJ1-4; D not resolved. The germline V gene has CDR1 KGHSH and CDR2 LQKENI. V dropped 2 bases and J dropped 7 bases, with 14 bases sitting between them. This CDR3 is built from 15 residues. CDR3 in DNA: TGTGCCAGCTCACCAAGGCGGGATGGAACTGAAAAACTGTTTTTT. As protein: CASSPRRDGTEKLFF.

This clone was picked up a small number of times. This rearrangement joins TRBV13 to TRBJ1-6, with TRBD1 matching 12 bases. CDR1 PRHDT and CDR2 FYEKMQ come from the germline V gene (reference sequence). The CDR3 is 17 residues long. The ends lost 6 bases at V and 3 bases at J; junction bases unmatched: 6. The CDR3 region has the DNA TGTGCCAGCAGACTGGGACAGGGGGCGATCTATAATTCACCCCTCCACTTT. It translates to CASRLGQGAIYNSPLHF.

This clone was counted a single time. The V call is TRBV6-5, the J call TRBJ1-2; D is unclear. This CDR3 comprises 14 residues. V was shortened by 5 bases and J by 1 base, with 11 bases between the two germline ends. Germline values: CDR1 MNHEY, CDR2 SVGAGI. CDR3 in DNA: TGTGCCAGCAGTAATTCGCCCGGTAACTATGGCTACACCTTC. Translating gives CASSNSPGNYGYTF.

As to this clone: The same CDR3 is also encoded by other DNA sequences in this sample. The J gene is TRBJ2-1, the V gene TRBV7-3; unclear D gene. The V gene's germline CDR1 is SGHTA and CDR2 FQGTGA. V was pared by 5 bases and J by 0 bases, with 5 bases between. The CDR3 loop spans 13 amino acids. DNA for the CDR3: TGTGCCAGCAGCCTCAGCTCCTACAATGAGCAGTTCTTC. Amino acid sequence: CASSLSSYNEQFF. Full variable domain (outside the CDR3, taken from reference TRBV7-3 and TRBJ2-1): GAGVSQTPSNKVTEKGKYVELRCDPISGHTALYWYRQSLGQGPEFLIYFQGTGAADDSGLPNDRFFAVRPEGSVSTLKIQRTERGDSAVYLCASSLSSYNEQFFGPGTRLTVL.

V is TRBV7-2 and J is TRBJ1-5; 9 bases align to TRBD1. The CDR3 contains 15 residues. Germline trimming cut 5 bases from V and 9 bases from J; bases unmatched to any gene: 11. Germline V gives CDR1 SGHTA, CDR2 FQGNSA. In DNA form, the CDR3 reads TGTGCCAGCAGCCCGGGACAGGGCTTAGTTGGGCCCCAGCATTTT. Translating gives CASSPGQGLVGPQHF.

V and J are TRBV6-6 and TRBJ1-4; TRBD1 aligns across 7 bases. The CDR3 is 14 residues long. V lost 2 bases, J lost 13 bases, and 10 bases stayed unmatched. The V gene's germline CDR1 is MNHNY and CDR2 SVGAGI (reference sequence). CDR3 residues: CASSYQGVGGGLFF. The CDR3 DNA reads TGTGCCAGCAGTTACCAGGGGGTCGGGGGAGGACTGTTTTTT.

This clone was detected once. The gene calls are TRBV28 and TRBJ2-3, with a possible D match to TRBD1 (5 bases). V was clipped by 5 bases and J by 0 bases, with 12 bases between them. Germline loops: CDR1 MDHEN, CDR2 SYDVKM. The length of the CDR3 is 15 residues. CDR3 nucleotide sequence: TGTGCCAGCAGTCTCTGGACACCTAGCACAGATACGCAGTATTTT. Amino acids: CASSLWTPSTDTQYF.